The text below deals with one T cell receptor (beta chain). This entry comes from a study of shared clonotypes between healthy human individuals. In the authors' workflow: ImmunoSEQ sequences covered only the junction and lacked quality scores; filtering therefore differed. Sequencing used immunoSEQ multiplex PCR; TCRdb keeps in-frame clones, though not all of them. V and J calls and clone size follow that table, whereas D and trimming were derived from the DNA. The table lists about 1.5 million clones, 95% to 99% of them singletons. CDR3 length: 16 amino acids. The V and J ends lost 5 bases and 0 bases respectively, with 17 bases between them. CDR1 SGHTA and CDR2 FQGNSA come from the germline V gene.

V and J are TRBV7-2 and TRBJ2-7, with a possible D match to TRBD2 (5 bases). The sequenced sample consisted of naive CD4+ T cells sorted from blood. Subset specified: CD45RA+ positively selected. This sequence was found in a man aged 30-40 years in good health. CDR3 loop: CASSPRRQPSSYEQYF. CDR3 in DNA: TGTGCCAGCAGCCCGAGGAGGCAGCCGAGCTCCTACGAGCAGTACTTC.